The clone carrying this T cell receptor beta chain came up once. The antigen remains undetermined. Germline V CDR1 and CDR2: SGHVS, FQNEAQ. Trimming pared 2 bases from V and 1 base from J, leaving 8 bases between. This CDR3 contains 14 residues. This record belongs to a study of shared clonotypes between healthy human individuals. Study-wide results and limits: The diversity represented, both genetic and in exposure history, was limited by few donors.

As handled by the study authors: Junction-only immunoSEQ sequences carried no quality scores, so filtering differed. The assay was immunoSEQ multiplex PCR, and TCRdb's table has in-frame clones only and misses some. Clone size and the V and J calls come from that table; the DNA yielded D and trimming. The table includes around 700,000 clones, 60% to 80% detected once. This TCR was recovered from a woman in her 30s in good health. Sequencing was performed on memory CD4+ T cells sorted from blood. Indicated subset: CD45RA-negative fraction. The V gene is TRBV7-8, the J gene TRBJ1-1; the D is unclear. The CDR3 sequence is CASSLSGGNTEAFF. CDR3 nucleotides: TGTGCCAGCAGCTTAAGCGGCGGGAACACTGAAGCTTTCTTT.